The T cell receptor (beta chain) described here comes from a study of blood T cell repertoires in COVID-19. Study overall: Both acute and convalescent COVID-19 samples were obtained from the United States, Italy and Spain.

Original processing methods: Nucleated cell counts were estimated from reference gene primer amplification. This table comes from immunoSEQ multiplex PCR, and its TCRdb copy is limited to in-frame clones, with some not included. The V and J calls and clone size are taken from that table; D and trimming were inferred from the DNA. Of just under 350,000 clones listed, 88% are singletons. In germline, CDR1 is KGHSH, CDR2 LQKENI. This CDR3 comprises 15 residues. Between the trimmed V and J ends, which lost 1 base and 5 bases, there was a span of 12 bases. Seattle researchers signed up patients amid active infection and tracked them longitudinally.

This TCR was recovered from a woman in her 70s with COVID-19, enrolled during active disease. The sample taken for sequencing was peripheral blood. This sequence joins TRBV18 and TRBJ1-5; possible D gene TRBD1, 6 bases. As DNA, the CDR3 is TGTGCCAGCTCACCACAGGGGGGGCTGGATCAGCCCCAGCATTTT. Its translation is CASSPQGGLDQPQHF.